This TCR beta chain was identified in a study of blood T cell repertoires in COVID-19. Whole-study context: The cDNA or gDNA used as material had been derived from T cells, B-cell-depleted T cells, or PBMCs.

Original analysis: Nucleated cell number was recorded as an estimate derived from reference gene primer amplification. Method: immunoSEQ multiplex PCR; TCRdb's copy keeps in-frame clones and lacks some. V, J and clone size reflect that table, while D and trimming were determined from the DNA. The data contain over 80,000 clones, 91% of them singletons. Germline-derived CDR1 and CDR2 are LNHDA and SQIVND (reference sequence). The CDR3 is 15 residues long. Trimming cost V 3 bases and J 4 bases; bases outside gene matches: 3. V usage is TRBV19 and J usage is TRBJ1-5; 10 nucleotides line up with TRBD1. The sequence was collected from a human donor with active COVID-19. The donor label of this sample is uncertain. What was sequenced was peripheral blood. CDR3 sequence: CASSMTGGTNQPQHF. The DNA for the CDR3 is TGTGCCAGTAGTATGACAGGGGGCACAAATCAGCCCCAGCATTTT.